The source of this T cell receptor beta chain is a study of OX40 agonist ivuxolimab in advanced cancers. Overall study findings and caveats: In the 0.1 to 3.0 mg/kg range, CD4+ and CD8+ blood T cells had expanded clonally by week 6.

Measured with immunoSEQ multiplex PCR; TCRdb has only the in-frame clones, and not every one. The sample carries 95,000 to 150,000 clones, around 93% recorded once. A word on this clone: Antigen unknown.

From germline, CDR1 is SGHRS and CDR2 YFSETQ. V was cut by 6 bases and J by 0 bases, with 10 bases left in between. CDR3 length: 15 amino acids. The clonotype originates from an adult with an advanced solid tumor such as melanoma, head and neck, liver or kidney cancer. Sequencing used CD4+ or CD8+ T cells sorted from blood, obtained in a trial of the OX40 agonist ivuxolimab. The J gene is TRBJ2-6, the V gene TRBV5-1; no clear D gene. The DNA for the CDR3 is TGCGCCAGCACGCTTAGGGACTCTGGGGCCAACGTCCTGACTTTC. Residues: CASTLRDSGANVLTF.